The 32 T cell receptor beta chains below come from one sample, sequenced in a study of Ad26.COV2.S vaccination and SARS-CoV-2 variants. Here immunoSEQ multiplex PCR was the method, and the copy in TCRdb shows in-frame clones only, minus some. The table includes around 270,000 clones, around nine tenths detected once. Stated treatment: over 15 received Ad26.COV2.S at low or high dose, single or two shots; about 5 received placebo; per-sample allocation not given. Sampling occurred on day 63 after the first vaccine or placebo injection. The source was peripheral blood, collected in a trial of Ad26.COV2.S vaccine versus placebo. These receptors all come from a person between 18 and 60 years old who received the Ad26.COV2.S COVID-19 vaccine or a placebo.

The CDR3 loop is CASSYPVDRSAYEQYF. The CDR3 DNA follows: TGTGCCAGCAGTTACCCGGTAGACAGGAGCGCCTACGAGCAGTACTTC. V gene TRBV6-2 or TRBV6-3 combines with J gene TRBJ2-7; a possible D gene is TRBD1 (6 bases). Germline CDR1 is MNHEY and CDR2 is SVGEGT. The CDR3 covers 16 residues. Between the trimmed V and J ends, which lost 2 bases and 2 bases, there was a span of 16 bases.

The V gene is TRBV6-5, the J gene TRBJ2-1; TRBD1 is a possible D gene (5 bases). The ends were cut back, 2 bases at V and 3 bases at J, with 8 bases in the middle. Looked up from germline, CDR1 is MNHEY and CDR2 is SVGAGI. The CDR3 covers 14 residues. CDR3 sequence: CASSYPGRYNEQFF. The DNA of the CDR3 is TGTGCCAGCAGTTACCCAGGGCGCTACAATGAGCAGTTCTTC.

This clone was observed a handful of times. This chain links TRBV30 with TRBJ2-1; unclear D gene. CDR3 length: 11 residues. Germline CDR1 and CDR2: GTSNPN and SVGIG (reference sequence). V shed 3 bases and J shed 8 bases, with 8 bases lying between them. This CDR3 reads CAWRLGYEQFF. The CDR3 DNA reads TGTGCCTGGAGACTCGGTTATGAGCAGTTCTTC.

The V gene is TRBV6-5, the J gene TRBJ2-3; D gene uncertain. V lost 2 bases and J lost 1, with 10 bases in between. Germline-derived CDR1 and CDR2 are MNHEY and SVGAGI. The CDR3 totals 15 residues. In DNA, the CDR3 is TGTGCCAGCAGTTACGGCTCATCTCGCACAGATACGCAGTATTTT. It is translated as CASSYGSSRTDTQYF.

The chain couples TRBV6-2 or TRBV6-3 to TRBJ2-1; D uncertain. The germline V gene encodes CDR1 MNHEY and CDR2 SVGEGT. This CDR3 is built from 16 residues. Trimming stripped 4 bases from V and 0 bases from J, with 13 bases between. The CDR3 nucleotides are TGTGCCAGCAGTTCCCCCAAGTCCTACTCCTACAATGAGCAGTTCTTC. This sequence encodes CASSSPKSYSYNEQFF.

This sequence joins TRBV14 and TRBJ2-5, with a possible D match to TRBD2 (5 bases). The CDR3 is 12 residues long. Germline V gene lookup returns CDR1 SGHDN and CDR2 FVKESK. Trimming left V 0 bases short and J 10 bases short, with 9 bases between. CDR3 residues: CASSQDRGIQYF. The CDR3 coding sequence is TGTGCCAGCAGCCAAGATCGAGGGATCCAGTACTTC.

The rearrangement links TRBV15 to TRBJ1-1, with D hard to call. Per the germline V gene, CDR1 is LNHNV and CDR2 is YYDKDF (reference sequence). This CDR3 is built from 17 residues. V was trimmed by 4 bases and J by 1 base, leaving 19 bases between them. The CDR3 DNA follows: TGTGCCACCAGCACCTTAGGTTATCTGCCCCCGAACACTGAAGCTTTCTTT. This gives the protein CATSTLGYLPPNTEAFF.

The V call is TRBV10-3, the J call TRBJ1-2; 12 bases match TRBD1. Germline values: CDR1 ENHRY, CDR2 SYGVKD. CDR3 length equals 17 residues. The V segment lost 8 bases and the J segment 3 bases; nucleotides outside the gene matches: 13. The CDR3: CAIGSGTGGRADYGYTF. The CDR3 DNA follows: TGTGCCATCGGGTCCGGGACAGGGGGCAGGGCGGACTATGGCTACACCTTC.

The rearrangement links TRBV7-9 to TRBJ2-7, with D possibly being TRBD1 (7 bases). CDR3 length: 15 residues. Trimming took 4 bases from V and 7 from J, leaving 20 bases between them. Looked up from germline, CDR1 is SEHNR and CDR2 is FQNEAQ (reference sequence). The CDR3 DNA follows: TGTGCCAGCAGCTCCCGCGGGACAGTAATGGGAGAGCAGTACTTC. Encoded protein: CASSSRGTVMGEQYF.

This sequence joins TRBV11-2 and TRBJ2-5; D remains unclear. The CDR3 runs 13 residues. The V gene lost 5 bases and the J gene lost 5 bases, with 12 bases spanning the gap. Germline lookup yields CDR1 SGHAT and CDR2 FQNNGV. The CDR3 is CASSPSSRETQYF. The CDR3, as DNA: TGTGCCAGCAGCCCAAGCTCTCGGGAGACCCAGTACTTC.

The rearrangement links TRBV6-4 to TRBJ2-3; TRBD2 aligns across 12 bases. The CDR3 is 18 residues long. CDR1 is MRHNA and CDR2 is SNTAGT in the germline V gene. J gave up 1 base and V 0 bases, and 5 bases lay outside the gene matches. The CDR3 loop is CASSDSTRTSGGTDTQYF. The CDR3 bases are TGTGCCAGCAGTGACTCCACCCGGACTAGCGGGGGCACAGATACGCAGTATTTT.

The chain uses TRBV7-9 and TRBJ2-7; 14 bases fit TRBD2. The CDR3 covers 16 residues. Germline assignment: CDR1 SEHNR and CDR2 FQNEAQ (reference sequence). The V gene end was trimmed by 5 bases and the J gene end by 7 bases; junction bases not matched to a gene: 10. The CDR3: CASSQPTSGRAGEQYV. For the CDR3, the DNA is TGTGCCAGCAGCCAACCGACTAGCGGGAGGGCGGGGGAGCAGTACGTC.

This clone was seen a few times. The chain joins TRBV24-1 to TRBJ1-2; possible D gene TRBD1, 5 bases. The CDR3 has 14 amino acids. The germline CDR1 and CDR2 sequences are KGHDR and SFDVKD. With 4 bases removed from V and 8 bases from J, the gap between germline ends came to 16 bases. CDR3 nucleotides: TGTGCCACCAGTGACTCCACAGGCTCTCGCGGCTACACCTTC. It yields the protein CATSDSTGSRGYTF.

The J gene is TRBJ1-2, the V gene TRBV30; 7 bases agree with TRBD1. The V gene's germline CDR1 is GTSNPN and CDR2 SVGIG (reference sequence). After removal of 0 bases from V and 6 bases from J, the junction contained 10 bases not matched to a gene. This CDR3 region has 15 residues. This CDR3 is CAWSVLGQQRNGYTF. In DNA form, the CDR3 reads TGTGCCTGGAGTGTATTGGGACAGCAGCGGAATGGCTACACCTTC.

J is TRBJ1-1 and V is TRBV5-1, with D possibly TRBD1 on 6 matching bases. The germline CDR1 and CDR2 sequences are SGHRS and YFSETQ. V lost 3 bases and J 11 bases, leaving 23 bases between the germline ends. This CDR3 contains 15 residues. For the CDR3, the DNA is TGCGCCAGCAGCTCACCGGGACAAGGAAAAGGTGAGGCTTTCTTT. This codes for CASSSPGQGKGEAFF.

V gene TRBV7-9 combines with J gene TRBJ2-3, with a weak D call TRBD2 (6 bases). Germline loops: CDR1 SEHNR, CDR2 FQNEAQ (reference sequence). Between the trimmed V and J ends, which lost 3 bases and 0 bases, there was a span of 7 bases. The CDR3 is 14 amino acids. The CDR3 sequence: CASSFGGSTDTQYF. The CDR3 bases are TGTGCCAGCAGCTTCGGGGGTAGCACAGATACGCAGTATTTT.

V gene TRBV9 combines with J gene TRBJ2-1, with no clear D. The CDR3 runs to 14 residues. CDR1 is SGDLS and CDR2 is YYNGEE in the germline V gene. Trimming pared 0 bases from V and 7 bases from J, leaving 11 bases between. This CDR3 is CASSVEGRVNEQFF. The CDR3 region has the DNA TGTGCCAGCAGCGTAGAGGGCCGCGTGAATGAGCAGTTCTTC.

This clone was found a few times. The chain recombines TRBV7-9 with TRBJ1-1; D call uncertain. V shed 5 bases and J shed 2 bases, with 9 bases lying between them. This CDR3 region has 13 residues. Germline assignment: CDR1 SEHNR and CDR2 FQNEAQ (reference sequence). CDR3 nucleotides: TGTGCCAGCAGCATGACACCCAACACTGAAGCTTTCTTT. Translated, it gives CASSMTPNTEAFF. Together with reference TRBV7-9 and TRBJ1-1, the CDR3 gives the full variable domain: DTGVSQNPRHKITKRGQNVTFRCDPISEHNRLYWYRQTLGQGPEFLTYFQNEAQLEKSRLLSDRFSAERPKGSFSTLEIQRTEQGDSAMYLCASSMTPNTEAFFGQGTRLTVV.

CDR3 nucleotide sequence: TGTGCCAGCAGCGCGGACAGGGGGAACACTGAAGCTTTCTTT. Amino acids: CASSADRGNTEAFF. J is TRBJ1-1 and V is TRBV11-3; TRBD1 matches 9 bases. Germline assignment: CDR1 SGHNT and CDR2 YENEEA. There are 14 residues in the CDR3. J lost 1 base, V lost 5 bases, and 2 bases had no gene match.

The CDR3 DNA reads TGTGCCTGGTATCCGAGGAGGCACCGGCTTCCGGAGGCTTTCTTT. It specifies CAWYPRRHRLPEAFF. The V call is TRBV30, the J call TRBJ1-1; D unresolved. The CDR3 runs 15 residues. Trimming left V 5 bases short and J 11 bases short, with 27 bases between. Germline V gene data show CDR1 as GTSNPN and CDR2 as SVGIG (reference sequence).

A single count supports this clone. This chain connects TRBV13 to TRBJ2-3; D is uncertain. Germline V lookup: CDR1 PRHDT, CDR2 FYEKMQ (reference sequence). The germline V and J ends were trimmed by 2 bases and 3 bases, with 12 bases remaining between them. CDR3 size: 15 residues. CDR3 coding DNA: TGTGCCAGCAGCTTATTTTTAGAAGGAACAGATACGCAGTATTTT. It specifies CASSLFLEGTDTQYF. The full variable domain, with the rest looked up from reference TRBV13 and TRBJ2-3, is AAGVIQSPRHLIKEKRETATLKCYPIPRHDTVYWYQQGPGQDPQFLISFYEKMQSDKGSIPDRFSAQQFSDYHSELNMSSLELGDSALYFCASSLFLEGTDTQYFGPGTRLTVL.

V usage is TRBV19 and J usage is TRBJ2-5; 9 positions agree with TRBD2. V trimming: 1 base; J trimming: 3 bases; junction bases outside the gene matches: 3. The germline gives CDR1 LNHDA, CDR2 SQIVND (reference sequence). The CDR3 loop spans 15 amino acids. The CDR3 region has the DNA TGTGCCAGTAGTATAGCCGGGACTAGCAAAGAGACCCAGTACTTC. As protein: CASSIAGTSKETQYF.

The gene calls are TRBV5-1 and TRBJ1-4, with 7 bases matching TRBD1. Looked up from germline, CDR1 is SGHRS and CDR2 is YFSETQ. The V gene end was trimmed by 3 bases and the J gene end by 5 bases; junction bases not matched to a gene: 4. The CDR3 runs to 14 residues. CDR3 sequence (DNA): TGCGCCAGCAGCTCTTCAGGGGGGAATGAAAAACTGTTTTTT. Translated: CASSSSGGNEKLFF.

The genes are TRBV5-4 and TRBJ1-2; D is unclear. Germline V gene sequence: CDR1 SGHNT, CDR2 YYREEE (reference sequence). With 3 bases removed from V and 4 bases from J, the gap between germline ends came to 10 bases. The CDR3 spans 13 residues. Here the CDR3 reads CASSYKEGYGYTF. CDR3 in DNA: TGTGCCAGCAGCTATAAGGAGGGCTATGGCTACACCTTC.

This clone came up a few times. The chain joins TRBV7-9 to TRBJ1-2; 10 nucleotides align to TRBD1. The ends lost 5 bases at V and 4 bases at J; junction bases unmatched: 7. This CDR3 region has 15 residues. CDR1 is SEHNR and CDR2 is FQNEAQ in the germline V gene (reference sequence). CDR3 residues: CASSVGTGVAYGYTF. The CDR3 nucleotides read TGTGCCAGCAGCGTTGGGACAGGGGTGGCCTATGGCTACACCTTC.

The chain links TRBV11-2 to TRBJ2-2; D remains ambiguous. In germline, CDR1 is SGHAT, CDR2 FQNNGV. The CDR3 is 13 amino acids. The ends were cut back, 3 bases at V and 6 bases at J, with 8 bases in the middle. The CDR3 nucleotides are TGTGCCAGCAGCTTGTGGGTGGCCGGGGAGCTGTTTTTT. It is translated as CASSLWVAGELFF.

The genes are TRBV9 and TRBJ2-5, with 7 bases fitting TRBD1. With 0 bases clipped from V and 2 bases from J, the junction kept 7 bases outside the gene matches. Germline V gene sequence: CDR1 SGDLS, CDR2 YYNGEE. The CDR3 is 16 residues long. The CDR3 region has the DNA TGTGCCAGCAGCGTAGTCCCTGGGACAGTACAAGAGACCCAGTACTTC. It specifies CASSVVPGTVQETQYF. The full variable domain, with the rest looked up from reference TRBV9 and TRBJ2-5, is DSGVTQTPKHLITATGQRVTLRCSPRSGDLSVYWYQQSLDQGLQFLIQYYNGEERAKGNILERFSAQQFPDLHSELNLSSLELGDSALYFCASSVVPGTVQETQYFGPGTRLLVL.

This chain links TRBV7-8 with TRBJ1-3; D unclear. CDR1 and CDR2 (germline): SGHVS, FQNEAQ. V was pared by 5 bases and J by 4 bases, with 15 bases between. The CDR3 spans 15 residues. CDR3 protein: CASSPLDGEGNTIYF. In nucleotides, the CDR3 is TGTGCCAGCAGCCCCTTGGACGGTGAAGGAAACACCATATATTTT.

This clone was seen a few times. The chain has TRBV30 and TRBJ2-5, with D perhaps TRBD1 (6 bases). Trimming cost V 5 bases and J 5 bases, with 18 bases left between them. The germline gives CDR1 GTSNPN, CDR2 SVGIG (reference sequence). This CDR3 has 14 residues. The CDR3 DNA is TGTGCCTGGGGGCGCTTAGGGGGTTTGGAGACCCAGTACTTC. Amino acids: CAWGRLGGLETQYF.

The rearrangement links TRBV19 to TRBJ1-1; D ambiguous. Germline loops: CDR1 LNHDA, CDR2 SQIVND (reference sequence). The CDR3 spans 10 residues. V gave up 4 bases and J gave up 7 bases, with 4 bases separating them. The CDR3 coding sequence is TGTGCCAGTAGTAAGTATGAAGCTTTCTTT. Its protein product is CASSKYEAFF.

V is TRBV30 and J is TRBJ2-1; D not certain. This CDR3 comprises 12 residues. Germline CDR1 is GTSNPN and CDR2 is SVGIG (reference sequence). Between the trimmed V and J ends, which lost 8 bases and 8 bases, there was a span of 16 bases. DNA for the CDR3: TGTGCCGGAATAGGCCCCTTAGATGAGCAGTTCTTC. This sequence encodes CAGIGPLDEQFF.

The chain employs TRBV4-3 and TRBJ1-3; D not certain. Per the germline V gene, CDR1 is LGHNA and CDR2 is YSLEER. V lost 0 bases to trimming and J lost 3 bases, with 9 bases between them. This CDR3 has 15 residues. The CDR3 nucleotides read TGCGCCAGCAGCCAAGAAGTCAAACTTGGAAACACCATATATTTT. Its translation is CASSQEVKLGNTIYF.